This TCR beta chain originates from a study of T-cell memory formation after mild COVID-19. Overall study findings and caveats: While clones contracting from day 15 to 85 were balanced between CD4 and CD8, later expanders leaned CD4+.

The CDR3 has 16 residues. The germline V and J ends were trimmed by 2 bases and 0 bases, with 11 bases remaining between them. Germline V CDR1 and CDR2: SGHVS, FQNEAQ. This clonotype has at least ten counts. Its antigen is undetermined. Researchers used 5'RACE with constant-segment primers to make TCR alpha and TCR beta cDNA libraries that carry sample barcodes and UMIs. Each CDR3 protein gets one entry after TCRdb re-called the 5' RACE reads with MiXCR. The sample includes 580,000 or so distinct CDR3 sequences, 17% of them seen just once. This sequence joins TRBV7-8 and TRBJ2-1; no firm D call. The sequence came from an adult woman who had mild COVID-19 (a few samples of this study predate the infection). Cell type and time point are not known. The source material was PBMCs or a T cell subset sorted from them (not recorded which). CDR3 in amino acids: CASSLFDYHSYNEQFF. DNA for the CDR3: TGTGCCAGCAGCTTATTCGATTACCACTCCTACAATGAGCAGTTCTTC.